This TCR beta chain originates from a study of blood T cell repertoires in COVID-19. Study context: The origin of the acute and convalescent COVID-19 samples was the United States, Italy and Spain. Nucleic acid was either cDNA or gDNA, and it came from T cells, B-cell-depleted T cells, or PBMCs.

CDR3 length equals 15 residues. V lost 5 bases and J 0 bases, leaving 13 bases between the germline ends. Germline-derived CDR1 and CDR2 are MNHNY and SVGAGI (reference sequence). Authors' processing steps: For nucleated cells, counts were estimated from reference gene primer amplification. Assay used: immunoSEQ multiplex PCR; TCRdb lists only in-frame clones, some missing. The V and J calls and clone size come from that table; D and trimming were worked out from the DNA. Here the sample spans 190,000 or so clones, around 86% being singletons. This clonotype was obtained from a man aged 40-49 years with active or convalescent COVID-19. The sequenced sample consisted of peripheral blood. The chain employs TRBV6-6 and TRBJ1-2, with unresolved D. The CDR3 loop reads CASSPSGGTNYGYTF. CDR3 nucleotide sequence: TGTGCCAGCAGTCCGTCGGGAGGGACTAACTATGGCTACACCTTC.